The clone carrying this T cell receptor (beta chain) was counted only a few times. The antigen remains undetermined. Profiling relied on immunoSEQ multiplex PCR, and the TCRdb table lists in-frame clones only, not all of them. The sample comprises tens of thousands of clones, more than 70% of which are singletons, and 9% to 10% rests with the top ten. This sample is drawn from a study of OX40 agonist ivuxolimab in advanced cancers. Study-level information: As their treatment, patients were administered ivuxolimab, an agonistic anti-OX40 (CD134) antibody. Dose-escalation subjects each had hepatocellular carcinoma, melanoma, renal cell or head and neck cancer. The study's findings and limits: The mean number of expanded clones was higher in CD8+ T cells than in CD4+.

CDR1 and CDR2 (germline): MDHEN, SYDVKM. This CDR3 spans 13 amino acids. J lost 10 bases, V lost 7 bases, and 7 bases had no gene match. The sample was CD4+ or CD8+ T cells sorted from blood, taken in a trial of the OX40 agonist ivuxolimab. The TCR comes from an adult with an advanced solid tumor such as melanoma, head and neck, liver or kidney cancer. The chain recombines TRBV28 with TRBJ1-6; TRBD1 matches 7 bases. The CDR3, as DNA: TGTGCCAGCATACAGGGGAGTAGGTCACCCCTCCACTTT. It yields the protein CASIQGSRSPLHF.